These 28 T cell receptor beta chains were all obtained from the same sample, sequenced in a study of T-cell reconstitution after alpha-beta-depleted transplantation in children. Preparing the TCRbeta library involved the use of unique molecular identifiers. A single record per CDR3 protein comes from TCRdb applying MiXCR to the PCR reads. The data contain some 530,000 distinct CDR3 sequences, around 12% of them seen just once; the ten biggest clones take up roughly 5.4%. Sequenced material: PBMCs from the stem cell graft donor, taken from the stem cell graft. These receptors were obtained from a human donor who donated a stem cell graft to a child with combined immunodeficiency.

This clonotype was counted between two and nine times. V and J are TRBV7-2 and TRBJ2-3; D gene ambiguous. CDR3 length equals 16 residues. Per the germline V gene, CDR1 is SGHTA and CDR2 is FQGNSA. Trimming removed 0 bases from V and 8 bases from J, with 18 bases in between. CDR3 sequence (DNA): TGTGCCAGCAGCTTAGCGTTAAATCTTCCAGATATTACGCAGTATTTT. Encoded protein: CASSLALNLPDITQYF.

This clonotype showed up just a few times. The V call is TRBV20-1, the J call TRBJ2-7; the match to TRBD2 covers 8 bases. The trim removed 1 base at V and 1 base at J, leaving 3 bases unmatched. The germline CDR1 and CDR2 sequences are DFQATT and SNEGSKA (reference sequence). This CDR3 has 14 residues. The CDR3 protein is CSARAGLASYEQYF. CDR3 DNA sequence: TGCAGTGCTAGAGCCGGACTAGCTTCCTACGAGCAGTACTTC.

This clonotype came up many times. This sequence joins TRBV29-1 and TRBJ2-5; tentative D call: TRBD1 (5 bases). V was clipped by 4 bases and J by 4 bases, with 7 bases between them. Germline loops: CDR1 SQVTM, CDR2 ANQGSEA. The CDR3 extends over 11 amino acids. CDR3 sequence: CSVGGAETQYF. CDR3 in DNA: TGCAGCGTTGGTGGGGCAGAGACCCAGTACTTC.

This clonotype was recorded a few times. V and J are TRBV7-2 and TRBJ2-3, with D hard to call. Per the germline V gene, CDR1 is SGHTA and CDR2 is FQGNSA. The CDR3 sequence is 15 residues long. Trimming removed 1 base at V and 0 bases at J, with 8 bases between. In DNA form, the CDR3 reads TGTGCCAGCAGCTTAGATCCGGGCAGCACAGATACGCAGTATTTT. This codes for CASSLDPGSTDTQYF.

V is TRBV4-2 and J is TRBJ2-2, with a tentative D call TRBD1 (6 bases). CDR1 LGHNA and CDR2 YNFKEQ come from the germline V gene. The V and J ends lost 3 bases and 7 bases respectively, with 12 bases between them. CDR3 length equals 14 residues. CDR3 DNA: TGTGCCAGCAGCCAGGCCACAGGGATCGGGGAGCTGTTTTTT. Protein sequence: CASSQATGIGELFF.

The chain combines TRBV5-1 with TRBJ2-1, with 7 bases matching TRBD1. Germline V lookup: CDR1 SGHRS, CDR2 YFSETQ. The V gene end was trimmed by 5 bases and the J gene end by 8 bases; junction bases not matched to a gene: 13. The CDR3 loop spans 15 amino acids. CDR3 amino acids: CASSYSGQAIDEQFF. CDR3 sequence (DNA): TGCGCCAGCAGTTATTCAGGACAGGCGATCGATGAGCAGTTCTTC.

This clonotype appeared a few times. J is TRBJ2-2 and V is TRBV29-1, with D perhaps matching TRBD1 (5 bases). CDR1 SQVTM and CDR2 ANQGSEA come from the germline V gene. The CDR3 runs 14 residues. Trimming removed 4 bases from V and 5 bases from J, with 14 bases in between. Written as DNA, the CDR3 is TGCAGCGTTGCTGGCAGGGTTGCGACCGGGGAGCTGTTTTTT. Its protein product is CSVAGRVATGELFF.

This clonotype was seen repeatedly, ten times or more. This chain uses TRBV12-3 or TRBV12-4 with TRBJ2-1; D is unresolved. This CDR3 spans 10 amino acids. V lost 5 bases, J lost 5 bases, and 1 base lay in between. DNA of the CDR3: TGTGCCAGCAGTAACAATGAGCAGTTCTTC. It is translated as CASSNNEQFF.

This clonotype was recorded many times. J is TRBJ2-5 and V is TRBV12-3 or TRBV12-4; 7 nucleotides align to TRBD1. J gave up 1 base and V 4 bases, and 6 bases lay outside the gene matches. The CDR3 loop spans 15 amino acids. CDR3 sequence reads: CASSSKGAGQETQYF. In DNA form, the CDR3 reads TGTGCCAGCAGTTCTAAGGGGGCAGGCCAAGAGACCCAGTACTTC.

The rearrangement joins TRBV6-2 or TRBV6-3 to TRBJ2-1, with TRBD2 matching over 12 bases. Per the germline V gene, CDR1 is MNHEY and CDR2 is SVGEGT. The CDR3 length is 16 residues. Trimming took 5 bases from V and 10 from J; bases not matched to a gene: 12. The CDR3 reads CASSDGLAGLGGEQFF. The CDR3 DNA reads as TGTGCCAGCAGTGACGGACTAGCGGGACTGGGGGGAGAGCAGTTCTTC.

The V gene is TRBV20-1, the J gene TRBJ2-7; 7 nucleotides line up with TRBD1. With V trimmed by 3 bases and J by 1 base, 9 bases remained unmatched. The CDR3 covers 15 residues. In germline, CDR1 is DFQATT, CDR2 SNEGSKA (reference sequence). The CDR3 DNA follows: TGCAGTGCTAGTGATAAGGACAGGCCTTCCTACGAGCAGTACTTC. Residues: CSASDKDRPSYEQYF.

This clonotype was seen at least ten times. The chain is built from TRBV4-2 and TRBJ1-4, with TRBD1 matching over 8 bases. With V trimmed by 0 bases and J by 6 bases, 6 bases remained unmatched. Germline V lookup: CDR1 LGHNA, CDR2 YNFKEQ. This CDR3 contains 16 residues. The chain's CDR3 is CASSQDTGTGDEKLFF. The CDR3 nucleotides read TGTGCCAGCAGCCAAGATACCGGGACAGGAGATGAAAAACTGTTTTTT.

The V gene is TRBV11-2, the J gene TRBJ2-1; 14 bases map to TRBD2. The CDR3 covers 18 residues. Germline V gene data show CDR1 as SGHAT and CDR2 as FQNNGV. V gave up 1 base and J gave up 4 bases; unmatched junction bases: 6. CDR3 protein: CASSLGTGLAGGYNEQFF. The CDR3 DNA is TGTGCCAGCAGCTTAGGAACCGGACTAGCGGGGGGTTACAATGAGCAGTTCTTC.

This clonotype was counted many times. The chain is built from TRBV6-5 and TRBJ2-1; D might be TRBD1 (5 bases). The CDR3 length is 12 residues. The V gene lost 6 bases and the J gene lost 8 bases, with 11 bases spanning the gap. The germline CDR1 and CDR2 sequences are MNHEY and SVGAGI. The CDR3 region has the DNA TGTGCCAGCAGCTTACAAGGGGATGAGCAGTTCTTC. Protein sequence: CASSLQGDEQFF.

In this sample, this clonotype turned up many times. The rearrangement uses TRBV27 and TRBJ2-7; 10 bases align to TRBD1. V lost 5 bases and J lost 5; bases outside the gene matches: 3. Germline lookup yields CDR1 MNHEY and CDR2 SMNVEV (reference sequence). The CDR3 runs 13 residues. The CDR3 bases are TGTGCCAGCAGTCCGGGGACAGGGGACGAGCAGTACTTC. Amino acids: CASSPGTGDEQYF.

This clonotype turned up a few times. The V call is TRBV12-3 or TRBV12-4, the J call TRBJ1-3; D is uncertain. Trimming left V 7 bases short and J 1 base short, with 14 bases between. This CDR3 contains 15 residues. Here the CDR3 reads CASTSDLYSGNTIYF. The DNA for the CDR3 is TGTGCCAGCACCTCCGACCTTTATTCTGGAAACACCATATATTTT.

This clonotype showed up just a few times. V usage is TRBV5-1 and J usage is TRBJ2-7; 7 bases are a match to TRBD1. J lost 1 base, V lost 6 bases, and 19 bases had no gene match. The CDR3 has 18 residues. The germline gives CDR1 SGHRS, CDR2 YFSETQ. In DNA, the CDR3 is TGCGCCAGCACCCAGGCAGGGGGTGCGTCCCCGAAATCCTACGAGCAGTACTTC. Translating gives CASTQAGGASPKSYEQYF. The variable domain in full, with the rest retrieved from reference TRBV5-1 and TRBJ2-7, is KAGVTQTPRYLIKTRGQQVTLSCSPISGHRSVSWYQQTPGQGLQFLFEYFSETQRNKGNFPGRFSGRQFSNSRSEMNVSTLELGDSALYLCASTQAGGASPKSYEQYFGPGTRLTVT.

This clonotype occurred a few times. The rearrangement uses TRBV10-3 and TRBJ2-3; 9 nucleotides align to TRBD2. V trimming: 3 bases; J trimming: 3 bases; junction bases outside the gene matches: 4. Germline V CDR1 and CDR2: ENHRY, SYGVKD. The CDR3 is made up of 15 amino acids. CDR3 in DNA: TGTGCCATCAGTGAAGTAGCGGGAGAGACAGATACGCAGTATTTT. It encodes CAISEVAGETDTQYF.

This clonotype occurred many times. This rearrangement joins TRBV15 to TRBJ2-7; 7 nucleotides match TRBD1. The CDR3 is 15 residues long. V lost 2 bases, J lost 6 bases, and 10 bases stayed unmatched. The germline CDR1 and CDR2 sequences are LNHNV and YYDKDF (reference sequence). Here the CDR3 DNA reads TGTGCCACCAGCAGAACCGGGACAGAGTCGAGCGAGCAGTACTTC. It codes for CATSRTGTESSEQYF.

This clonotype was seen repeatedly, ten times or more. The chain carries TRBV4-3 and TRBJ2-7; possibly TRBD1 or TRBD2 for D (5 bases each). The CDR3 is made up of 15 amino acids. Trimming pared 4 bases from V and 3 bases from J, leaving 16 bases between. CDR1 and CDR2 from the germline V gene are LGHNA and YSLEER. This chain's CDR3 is CASSPIYGGYYEQYF. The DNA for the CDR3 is TGCGCCAGCAGCCCAATTTATGGGGGATACTACGAGCAGTACTTC.

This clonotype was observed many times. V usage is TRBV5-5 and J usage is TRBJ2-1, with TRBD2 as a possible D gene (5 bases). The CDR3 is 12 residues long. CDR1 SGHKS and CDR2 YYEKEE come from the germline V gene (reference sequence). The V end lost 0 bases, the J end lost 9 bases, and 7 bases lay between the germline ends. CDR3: CASSLVAGEQFF. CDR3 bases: TGTGCCAGCAGCTTGGTTGCGGGTGAGCAGTTCTTC.

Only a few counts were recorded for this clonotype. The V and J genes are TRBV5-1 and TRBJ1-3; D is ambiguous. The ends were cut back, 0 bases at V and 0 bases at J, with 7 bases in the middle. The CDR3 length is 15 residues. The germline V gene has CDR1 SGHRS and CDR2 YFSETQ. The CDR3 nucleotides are TGCGCCAGCAGCTTGGAAGGTTTCTCTGGAAACACCATATATTTT. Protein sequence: CASSLEGFSGNTIYF.

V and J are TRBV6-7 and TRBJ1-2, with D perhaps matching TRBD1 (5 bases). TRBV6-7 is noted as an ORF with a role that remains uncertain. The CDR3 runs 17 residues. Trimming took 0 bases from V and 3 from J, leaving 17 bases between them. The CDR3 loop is CASSYSNRSSCDYGYTF. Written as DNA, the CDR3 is TGTGCCAGCAGTTACTCGAACAGGAGTTCTTGTGACTATGGCTACACCTTC.

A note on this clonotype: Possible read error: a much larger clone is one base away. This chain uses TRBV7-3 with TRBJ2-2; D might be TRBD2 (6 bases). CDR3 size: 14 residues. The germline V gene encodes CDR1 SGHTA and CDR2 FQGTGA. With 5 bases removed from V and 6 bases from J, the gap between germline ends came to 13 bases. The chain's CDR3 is CASSQAGGAGELFF. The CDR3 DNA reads TGTGCCAGCAGCCAAGCTGGCGGGGCCGGGGAGCTGTTTTTT. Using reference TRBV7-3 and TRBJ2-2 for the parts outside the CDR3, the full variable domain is GAGVSQTPSNKVTEKGKYVELRCDPISGHTALYWYRQSLGQGPEFLIYFQGTGAADDSGLPNDRFFAVRPEGSVSTLKIQRTERGDSAVYLCASSQAGGAGELFFGEGSRLTVL.

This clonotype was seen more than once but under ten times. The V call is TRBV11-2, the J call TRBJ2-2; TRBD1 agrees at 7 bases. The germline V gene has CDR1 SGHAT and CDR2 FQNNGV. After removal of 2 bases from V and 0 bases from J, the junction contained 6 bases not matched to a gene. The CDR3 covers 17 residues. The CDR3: CASSLPFRGTNTGELFF. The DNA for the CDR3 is TGTGCCAGCAGCTTACCATTCAGGGGGACGAACACCGGGGAGCTGTTTTTT.

CDR3 region: CAISVDLQGAYNEQFF. The CDR3 DNA reads as TGTGCCATCAGTGTCGATTTGCAGGGGGCCTACAATGAGCAGTTCTTC. The chain has TRBV10-3 and TRBJ2-1, with 7 bases lining up with TRBD1. Germline assignment: CDR1 ENHRY and CDR2 SYGVKD. The J segment lost 2 bases and the V segment lost 4 bases, leaving 8 bases of the junction unmatched. This CDR3 contains 16 residues.

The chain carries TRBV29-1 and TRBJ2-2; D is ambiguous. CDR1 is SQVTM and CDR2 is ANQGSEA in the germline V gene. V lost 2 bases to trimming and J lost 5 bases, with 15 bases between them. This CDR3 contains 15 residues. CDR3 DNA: TGCAGCGTTGAAAGTGATCAGTCAATTACCGGGGAGCTGTTTTTT. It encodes CSVESDQSITGELFF.

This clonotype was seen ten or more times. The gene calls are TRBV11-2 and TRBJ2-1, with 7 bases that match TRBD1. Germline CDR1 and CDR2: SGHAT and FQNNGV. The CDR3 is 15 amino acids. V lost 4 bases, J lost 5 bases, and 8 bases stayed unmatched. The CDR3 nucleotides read TGTGCCAGCAGCTCCAAGACAGGGTTTGACAATGAGCAGTTCTTC. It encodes CASSSKTGFDNEQFF.